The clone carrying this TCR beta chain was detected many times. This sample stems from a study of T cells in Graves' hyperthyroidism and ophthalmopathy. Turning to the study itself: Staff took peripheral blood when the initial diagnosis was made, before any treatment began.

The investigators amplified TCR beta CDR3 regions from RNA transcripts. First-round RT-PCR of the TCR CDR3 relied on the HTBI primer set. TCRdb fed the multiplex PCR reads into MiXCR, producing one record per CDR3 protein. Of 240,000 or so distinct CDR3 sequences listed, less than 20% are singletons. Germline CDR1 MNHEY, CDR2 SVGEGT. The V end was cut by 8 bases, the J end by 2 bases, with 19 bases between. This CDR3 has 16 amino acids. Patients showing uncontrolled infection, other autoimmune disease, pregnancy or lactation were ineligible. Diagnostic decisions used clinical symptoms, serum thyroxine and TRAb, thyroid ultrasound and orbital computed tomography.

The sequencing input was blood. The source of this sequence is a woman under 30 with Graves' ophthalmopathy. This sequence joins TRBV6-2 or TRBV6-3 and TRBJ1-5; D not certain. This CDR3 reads CASAISTVSGNQPQHF. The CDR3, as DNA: TGTGCCAGCGCAATTTCGACCGTTTCAGGCAATCAGCCCCAGCATTTT.